What follows are 30 T cell receptor beta chains derived from one specimen sequenced in a study of blood T cell repertoires in COVID-19. Measured with immunoSEQ multiplex PCR; TCRdb has only the in-frame clones, and not every one. The sample gives 90,000 to 150,000 clones, 75% to 90% of which show up once; 19% is in the top ten. The material sequenced was peripheral blood. These TCRs come from a human donor with acute or convalescent COVID-19. The donor label of this sample is uncertain.

J is TRBJ2-2 and V is TRBV4-1; maybe TRBD1 (5 bases). Trimming removed 5 bases at V and 4 bases at J, with 11 bases between. Germline lookup yields CDR1 MGHRA and CDR2 YSYEKL. This CDR3 comprises 14 residues. CDR3 sequence: CASSLTTGTGELFF. The CDR3 region has the DNA TGCGCCAGCAGCTTAACCACAGGCACCGGGGAGCTGTTTTTT.

This chain connects TRBV7-8 to TRBJ2-3, with D maybe TRBD2 (6 bases). The germline V gene has CDR1 SGHVS and CDR2 FQNEAQ. The CDR3 has 11 residues. V was pared by 8 bases and J by 9 bases, with 12 bases between. In nucleotides, the CDR3 is TGTGCCAGCTTTGGCGGGGAAACGCAGTATTTT. Its protein product is CASFGGETQYF.

J is TRBJ1-5 and V is TRBV7-9; D not certain. V was clipped by 5 bases and J by 1 base, with 12 bases between them. CDR1 and CDR2 (germline): SEHNR, FQNEAQ (reference sequence). The CDR3 runs 15 residues. Written as DNA, the CDR3 is TGTGCCAGCAGCCATACAGAGTGGAGCAATCAGCCCCAGCATTTT. It yields the protein CASSHTEWSNQPQHF.

This sequence joins TRBV5-1 and TRBJ1-4; TRBD1 might be the D (6 bases). Germline V gene lookup returns CDR1 SGHRS and CDR2 YFSETQ. The CDR3 is 14 residues long. V was clipped by 2 bases and J by 11 bases, with 16 bases between them. CDR3 sequence reads: CASSFGTDRGKLFF. CDR3 bases: TGCGCCAGCAGCTTTGGGACGGATAGGGGGAAACTGTTTTTT.

V usage is TRBV10-3 and J usage is TRBJ2-1, with 9 positions matching TRBD1. V shed 0 bases, J shed 8 bases, and the junction held 14 bases outside the gene matches. Germline CDR1 ENHRY, CDR2 SYGVKD. The CDR3 has 18 residues. This chain's CDR3 is CAISESVFGGQGSDEQFF. DNA of the CDR3: TGTGCCATCAGTGAGTCGGTTTTCGGGGGACAGGGTTCTGATGAGCAGTTCTTC.

This chain uses TRBV24-1 with TRBJ2-1; TRBD1 agrees at 10 bases. J was trimmed by 9 bases and V by 2 bases; bases with no gene match: 6. Germline V gene data show CDR1 as KGHDR and CDR2 as SFDVKD. This CDR3 comprises 15 residues. CDR3 DNA sequence: TGTGCCACCAGTGATTACGGGACAGGGGTGACTGAGCAGTTCTTC. This codes for CATSDYGTGVTEQFF.

V is TRBV24-1 and J is TRBJ2-1; D uncertain. Looked up from germline, CDR1 is KGHDR and CDR2 is SFDVKD. The CDR3 consists of 15 residues. V lost 5 bases, J lost 0 bases, and 10 bases lay in between. In DNA, the CDR3 is TGTGCCACCAGTGCTAAGCGCTCCTCCTACAATGAGCAGTTCTTC. It encodes CATSAKRSSYNEQFF.

The chain joins TRBV3-1 (or the pseudogene TRBV3-2) to TRBJ2-5, with no clear D. Germline CDR1 is LGHDT and CDR2 is YNNKEL (reference sequence). V was cut by 1 base and J by 2 bases, with 2 bases left in between. CDR3 size: 12 residues. The CDR3 DNA is TGTGCCAGCAGCCAAGTACAAGAGACCCAGTACTTC. This codes for CASSQVQETQYF.

This clone has more than one count but fewer than ten. At one end, the junction sequence differs from germline, possibly due to a read error. This sequence joins TRBV3-1 (or the pseudogene TRBV3-2) and TRBJ2-5; tentative D call: TRBD2 (7 bases). Looked up from germline, CDR1 is LGHDT and CDR2 is YNNKEL (reference sequence). The CDR3 contains 12 residues. For the CDR3, the DNA is TGTGCTAGCAAGAGGGGGGGCGAGACCCAGTACTTC. It encodes CASKRGGETQYF.

The chain employs TRBV3-1 (or the pseudogene TRBV3-2) and TRBJ1-6; 7 bases align to TRBD1. Looked up from germline, CDR1 is LGHDT and CDR2 is YNNKEL (reference sequence). This CDR3 is 14 amino acids long. J gave up 7 bases and V 4 bases, and 4 bases lay outside the gene matches. CDR3 nucleotides: TGTGCCAGCAGCCGCGGACAGGCAAATTCACCCCTCCACTTT. Amino acids: CASSRGQANSPLHF.

The chain carries TRBV5-1 and TRBJ2-7; 7 bases agree with TRBD1. The germline gives CDR1 SGHRS, CDR2 YFSETQ. The CDR3 has 14 amino acids. V lost 3 bases and J lost 0; bases outside the gene matches: 3. The CDR3 coding sequence is TGCGCCAGCAGCTCGGGGACAGACTCCTACGAGCAGTACTTC. Its protein is CASSSGTDSYEQYF.

The chain carries TRBV14 and TRBJ2-2, with D perhaps TRBD1 (5 bases). CDR1 is SGHDN and CDR2 is FVKESK in the germline V gene. The CDR3 consists of 17 residues. V gave up 0 bases and J gave up 6 bases, with 17 bases separating them. Here the CDR3 DNA reads TGTGCCAGCAGCCAAGAATTTTCATGGGGCGCAGCCGGGGAGCTGTTTTTT. Its protein is CASSQEFSWGAAGELFF.

This chain uses TRBV5-1 with TRBJ1-6, with D perhaps matching TRBD1 (6 bases). Trimming took off 4 bases at V and 7 bases at J, with 9 bases between the two ends. Germline V CDR1 and CDR2: SGHRS, YFSETQ. The CDR3 extends over 13 amino acids. DNA for the CDR3: TGCGCCAGCAGCCCAGACAGGAATTCACCCCTCCACTTT. It encodes CASSPDRNSPLHF.

The chain combines TRBV30 with TRBJ1-6, with TRBD1 identical over 7 bases. This CDR3 is built from 14 residues. Germline V CDR1 and CDR2: GTSNPN, SVGIG (reference sequence). V lost 4 bases, J lost 5 bases, and 5 bases stayed unmatched. CDR3 region: CAWTRDSNNSPLHF. CDR3 bases: TGTGCCTGGACACGGGACAGCAATAATTCACCCCTCCACTTT.

V is TRBV5-1 and J is TRBJ2-7; unclear D gene. This CDR3 has 16 amino acids. Trimming stripped 0 bases from V and 0 bases from J, with 13 bases between. CDR1 SGHRS and CDR2 YFSETQ come from the germline V gene. The CDR3 nucleotides read TGCGCCAGCAGCTTGGTCAATTCAGTCATCTCCTACGAGCAGTACTTC. It yields the protein CASSLVNSVISYEQYF.

This clone has only a few counts. CDR3 sequence (DNA): TGTGCCAGCAGTGAAGAGGCAGGTAGCTCCTACGAGCAGTACTTC. Its translation: CASSEEAGSSYEQYF. This chain joins TRBV6-1 and TRBJ2-7; D gene ambiguous. There are 15 residues in the CDR3. The V gene's germline CDR1 is MNHNS and CDR2 SASEGT. V lost 1 base and J lost 0, with 10 bases in between.

Only one count was recorded for this clone. The rearrangement joins TRBV19 to TRBJ2-7, with D perhaps TRBD1 (6 bases). V was clipped by 5 bases and J by 4 bases, with 18 bases between them. CDR1 LNHDA and CDR2 SQIVND come from the germline V gene (reference sequence). The CDR3 is 15 amino acids. CDR3 DNA sequence: TGTGCCAGTAGTGGAGACAGAGGGGGTTCTTACGAGCAGTACTTC. Translated, it gives CASSGDRGGSYEQYF. Full variable domain (missing parts from reference TRBV19 and TRBJ2-7): DGGITQSPKYLFRKEGQNVTLSCEQNLNHDAMYWYRQDPGQGLRLIYYSQIVNDFQKGDIAEGYSVSREKKESFPLTVTSAQKNPTAFYLCASSGDRGGSYEQYFGPGTRLTVT.

The J gene is TRBJ1-1, the V gene TRBV3-1 (or the pseudogene TRBV3-2); D is ambiguous. The germline CDR1 and CDR2 sequences are LGHDT and YNNKEL (reference sequence). Trimming took off 1 base at V and 6 bases at J, with 9 bases between the two ends. The CDR3 sequence is 13 residues long. The CDR3 DNA reads as TGTGCCAGCAGCCAAGTCCTATTCGCTGAAGCTTTCTTT. Its protein is CASSQVLFAEAFF.

The V gene is TRBV6-6, the J gene TRBJ1-4; TRBD1 matches at 7 bases. CDR1 and CDR2 from the germline V gene are MNHNY and SVGAGI (reference sequence). This CDR3 region has 14 residues. J lost 1 base, V lost 7 bases, and 3 bases had no gene match. The CDR3 DNA reads TGTGCCAGCACCAGGGACAGAACTAATGAAAAACTGTTTTTT. Translated, it gives CASTRDRTNEKLFF.

The chain carries TRBV4-3 and TRBJ1-2; 8 nucleotides align to TRBD1. V gave up 0 bases and J gave up 8 bases; unmatched junction bases: 5. The V gene's germline CDR1 is LGHNA and CDR2 YSLEER. The length of the CDR3 is 14 residues. The CDR3 coding sequence is TGCGCCAGCAGCCAAGAACACAGGGGGTACGGCTACACCTTC. Its translation: CASSQEHRGYGYTF.

Comment on this clone: Other nucleotide sequences from this sample produce the same CDR3. The V and J genes are TRBV6-2 or TRBV6-3 and TRBJ1-5; D is unclear. V was trimmed by 6 bases and J by 2 bases, leaving 11 bases between them. Germline V gene sequence: CDR1 MNHEY, CDR2 SVGEGT. CDR3 size: 14 residues. In DNA, the CDR3 is TGTGCCAGCAGCCTTGCGGGAGGCAATCAGCCCCAGCATTTT. It is translated as CASSLAGGNQPQHF.

The V and J genes are TRBV7-3 and TRBJ2-2, with TRBD1 matching 7 bases. The CDR3 runs 16 residues. The V and J ends lost 5 bases and 0 bases, in that order; junction bases with no gene match: 6. CDR1 is SGHTA, CDR2 FQGTGA, per germline. CDR3 region: CASSEQGTANTGELFF. The CDR3 DNA sequence: TGTGCCAGCAGCGAACAGGGGACGGCGAACACCGGGGAGCTGTTTTTT.

Of note for this clone: The sample has other DNA sequences that encode this CDR3 too. The chain couples TRBV30 to TRBJ2-5, with a tentative D call TRBD2 (6 bases). The CDR3 is made up of 12 amino acids. Trimming stripped 0 bases from V and 5 bases from J, with 7 bases between. The germline gives CDR1 GTSNPN, CDR2 SVGIG (reference sequence). The CDR3 is CAWSVSGETQYF. The DNA of the CDR3 is TGTGCCTGGAGTGTGAGCGGGGAGACCCAGTACTTC.

This chain connects TRBV7-3 to TRBJ2-1, with 9 bases identical to TRBD2. This CDR3 region has 15 residues. V gave up 6 bases and J gave up 4 bases; unmatched junction bases: 7. CDR1 and CDR2 from the germline V gene are SGHTA and FQGTGA. In DNA, the CDR3 is TGTGCCAGCAGTTCATCTAGCGGGACTTACAATGAGCAGTTCTTC. Its protein product is CASSSSSGTYNEQFF.

Written as DNA, the CDR3 is TGTGCCAGCTCGGGTCTTTTTGATACGCAGTATTTT. This encodes CASSGLFDTQYF. The rearrangement uses TRBV7-9 and TRBJ2-3; no firm D call. Per the germline V gene, CDR1 is SEHNR and CDR2 is FQNEAQ (reference sequence). Trimming left V 8 bases short and J 6 bases short, with 12 bases between. This CDR3 region has 12 residues.

The CDR3 loop is CASSQVGFYGYTF. The CDR3 bases are TGTGCCAGCAGCCAAGTCGGGTTCTATGGCTACACCTTC. The chain links TRBV3-1 (or the pseudogene TRBV3-2) to TRBJ1-2; D is uncertain. Germline V gene data show CDR1 as LGHDT and CDR2 as YNNKEL (reference sequence). The CDR3 covers 13 residues. Trimming pared 1 base from V and 4 bases from J, leaving 7 bases between.

The rearrangement joins TRBV5-5 to TRBJ1-5; 7 bases are shared with TRBD1. J gave up 2 bases and V 0 bases, and 5 bases lay outside the gene matches. The CDR3 is 16 amino acids. In germline, CDR1 is SGHKS, CDR2 YYEKEE (reference sequence). The CDR3 is CASSLDRGYRNQPQHF. The CDR3 region has the DNA TGTGCCAGCAGCTTGGACAGGGGATATCGCAATCAGCCCCAGCATTTT.

The chain is built from TRBV15 and TRBJ2-7, with D possibly being TRBD2 (5 bases). The CDR3 has 18 amino acids. Deletions cut 0 bases from V and 4 bases from J, with 22 bases between. Germline V gene sequence: CDR1 LNHNV, CDR2 YYDKDF (reference sequence). The CDR3 spells CATSRESGVGGLGYEQYF. For the CDR3, the DNA is TGTGCCACCAGCAGAGAATCCGGTGTGGGCGGACTCGGGTACGAGCAGTACTTC.

The chain links TRBV19 to TRBJ1-4; TRBD1 might be the D (5 bases). This CDR3 spans 14 amino acids. V shed 3 bases and J shed 4 bases, with 9 bases lying between them. Germline assignment: CDR1 LNHDA and CDR2 SQIVND (reference sequence). In nucleotides, the CDR3 is TGTGCCAGTAGTATGGGGCGAGTTAATGAAAAACTGTTTTTT. It is translated as CASSMGRVNEKLFF. Full variable domain (missing parts from reference TRBV19 and TRBJ1-4): DGGITQSPKYLFRKEGQNVTLSCEQNLNHDAMYWYRQDPGQGLRLIYYSQIVNDFQKGDIAEGYSVSREKKESFPLTVTSAQKNPTAFYLCASSMGRVNEKLFFGSGTQLSVL.

The V and J genes are TRBV20-1 and TRBJ1-1, with D possibly being TRBD1 (5 bases). The V end lost 3 bases, the J end lost 1 base, and 9 bases lay between the germline ends. CDR3 size: 13 residues. CDR1 is DFQATT and CDR2 is SNEGSKA in the germline V gene (reference sequence). The CDR3 loop reads CSASWQGNTEAFF. As DNA, the CDR3 is TGCAGTGCTAGTTGGCAGGGGAACACTGAAGCTTTCTTT.